The table lists the clone carrying this T cell receptor (beta chain) with many counts. Its antigen is as yet unknown. This entry comes from a study of T cell repertoires in cytomegalovirus infection. Germline V lookup: CDR1 MDHEN, CDR2 SYDVKM. The V gene end was trimmed by 7 bases and the J gene end by 0 bases; junction bases not matched to a gene: 5. The CDR3 sequence is 15 residues long. Using its own MiXCR run on the reads, TCRdb lists one record per CDR3 protein. Altogether about 830,000 distinct CDR3 sequences are present, around a third being singletons, with the ten largest covering approximately 13%.

The rearrangement links TRBV28 to TRBJ2-2, with 7 bases fitting TRBD1. The TCR comes from a human donor in good health (CMV status not recorded). Some clones in this sample may be carry-over from other donors' samples. Sequenced material: cultured CD8+ T cells from PBMCs, taken from culture after CMV antigen stimulation. The CDR3 region is CASTFGQANTGELFF. The CDR3 DNA reads as TGTGCCAGCACCTTTGGACAGGCGAACACCGGGGAGCTGTTTTTT.